Detailed here is one TCR beta chain. What it binds is unknown. These data belong to a study of T cell responses to AZD1222 COVID-19 vaccine. Study outcomes and limitations: Unmutated regions of variants are reportedly targeted by nearly half of spike-specific TCRs. Regions 160-218 and 743-854 dominated among vaccine-associated CD4 TCRs spanning spike. The study identified only five to seven AZD1222 recipients as seropositive at baseline. Possibly, clonal diversity was underestimated; donors were largely white British and included more females.

Method: immunoSEQ multiplex PCR; TCRdb's copy keeps in-frame clones and lacks some. The sample yields about 270,000 clones, around 93% seen once. This CDR3 comprises 14 residues. Germline CDR1 and CDR2: SNHLY and FYNNEI. Trimming removed 6 bases from V and 8 bases from J; junction bases left unmatched: 12. This clonotype was sampled from an adult who received the AZD1222 COVID-19 vaccine. The V gene is TRBV2, the J gene TRBJ1-2, with 7 bases that match TRBD1. This specimen was peripheral blood, taken 28 days after the second AZD1222 dose. DNA of the CDR3: TGTGCCAGCAGGTCTATAGGGGGCGGTGAGGGCTACACCTTC. Translating gives CASRSIGGGEGYTF.